The next 4 T cell receptor beta chains were all read from a single sample in a study of T cell changes during pregnancy in multiple sclerosis. Method: immunoSEQ multiplex PCR; TCRdb's copy keeps in-frame clones and lacks some. Of about 60,000 clones listed, around 97% were seen once; the top ten hold approximately 2.3%. Sequences were derived from CD8+ T cells from peripheral blood mononuclear cells, sampled after pregnancy. The receptors were gathered from a female donor with multiple sclerosis, enrolled in a pregnancy study.

The J gene is TRBJ2-5, the V gene TRBV28; maybe TRBD1 (6 bases). The germline V gene has CDR1 MDHEN and CDR2 SYDVKM. The V gene lost 1 base and the J gene lost 1 base, with 13 bases spanning the gap. This CDR3 has 16 residues. The CDR3 DNA reads as TGTGCCAGCAGTTTATTCGGACAGAGGAGCCAAGAGACCCAGTACTTC. Its translation is CASSLFGQRSQETQYF.

The chain employs TRBV27 and TRBJ2-7; 8 bases agree with TRBD2. The CDR3 sequence is 17 residues long. Unmatched junction bases numbered 14, after V lost 5 bases and J lost 2 bases. Germline-derived CDR1 and CDR2 are MNHEY and SMNVEV (reference sequence). CDR3 nucleotide sequence: TGTGCCAGCAGTACGTACGGGGGGACTAGGAGCACCTACGAGCAGTACTTC. Its protein product is CASSTYGGTRSTYEQYF.

The gene calls are TRBV27 and TRBJ2-5; D not certain. V was clipped by 7 bases and J by 3 bases, with 12 bases between them. Germline loops: CDR1 MNHEY, CDR2 SMNVEV (reference sequence). This CDR3 region has 13 residues. For the CDR3, the DNA is TGTGCCAGCAAAACTACCTTAGAAGAGACCCAGTACTTC. Its translation: CASKTTLEETQYF.

The V call is TRBV7-9, the J call TRBJ2-7, with 11 bases that match TRBD1. Germline loops: CDR1 SEHNR, CDR2 FQNEAQ (reference sequence). There are 17 residues in the CDR3. V shed 0 bases and J 3 bases; nucleotides not matched to a gene: 7. For the CDR3, the DNA is TGTGCCAGCAGCTTAGCGCTTGTAGGGACAGGGGGCTACGAGCAGTACTTC. Translation: CASSLALVGTGGYEQYF.